The rows below give T cell receptor beta chains drawn from one sample of a study of blood T cell repertoires in COVID-19. The protocol was immunoSEQ multiplex PCR, while the TCRdb copy is restricted to in-frame clones and leaves out a portion. This table holds approximately 210,000 clones, 88% found once. Sequencing input: peripheral blood. The origin of the receptors is a human donor in a cohort sampled during active COVID-19. Each CDR3 is given with its conserved first and last residue. A D gene is named only where the DNA matches it firmly.

CDR3 protein | CDR3 DNA | D gene | J gene | V gene
CASSLLVSGSTEAFF | TGTGCCAGCAGCTTACTCGTATCGGGGAGCACTGAAGCTTTCTTT | NA | TRBJ1-1 | TRBV7-2
CASRIALGTSPDYGYTF | TGCGCCAGCAGGATTGCCCTCGGGACAAGCCCTGACTATGGCTACACCTTC | NA | TRBJ1-2 | TRBV4-1
CASSQVRRQNYGYTF | TGTGCCAGCAGCCAAGTGAGGAGGCAGAACTATGGCTACACCTTC | NA | TRBJ1-2 | TRBV3-1/TRBV3-2
CASSTSGLRGEAFF | TGTGCCAGCAGCACTTCTGGACTGCGCGGTGAAGCTTTCTTT | NA | TRBJ1-1 | TRBV7-9
CASTWGGAPSTDTQYF | TGTGCCAGCACCTGGGGCGGAGCTCCCTCCACAGATACGCAGTATTTT | NA | TRBJ2-3 | TRBV9
CASSLAGTLDSPLHF | TGTGCCAGCAGCTTAGCAGGGACACTGGATTCACCCCTCCACTTT | NA | TRBJ1-6 | TRBV7-9
CASSLGTGTRSYNEQFF | TGTGCCAGCAGCTTGGGGACTGGGACACGCTCCTACAATGAGCAGTTCTTC | NA | TRBJ2-1 | TRBV5-6
CAWSGGGYQPQHF | TGTGCCTGGAGTGGAGGTGGGTATCAGCCCCAGCATTTT | NA | TRBJ1-5 | TRBV30
CASSLGGGAGELFF | TGCGCCAGCAGCTTGGGCGGGGGCGCCGGGGAGCTGTTTTTT | NA | TRBJ2-2 | TRBV5-1
CASSLATGTLTGYGYTF | TGTGCCAGCAGCTTGGCGACAGGGACCCTGACTGGCTATGGCTACACCTTC | TRBD1 | TRBJ1-2 | TRBV5-6
CASSPGTGGAKNIQYF | TGCGCCAGCAGCCCCGGGACAGGGGGTGCCAAAAACATTCAGTACTTC | TRBD1 | TRBJ2-4 | TRBV5-1
CASTLSVPADPQPQHF | TGCGCCAGCACGCTATCGGTCCCGGCGGATCCTCAGCCCCAGCATTTT | NA | TRBJ1-5 | TRBV23-1
CASSQDSGSSSTDTQYF | TGCGCCAGCAGCCAAGATTCGGGGTCGTCTAGCACAGATACGCAGTATTTT | NA | TRBJ2-3 | TRBV4-3
CASSHAGSYNSPLHF | TGTGCCAGCAGCCACGCAGGGTCGTATAATTCACCCCTCCACTTT | NA | TRBJ1-6 | TRBV3-1/TRBV3-2
CVVLAGVNEQYF | TGTGTAGTCCTAGCGGGAGTGAACGAGCAGTACTTC | TRBD2 | TRBJ2-7 | TRBV27
CASRVTSGGTIITDTQYF | TGCGCCAGCAGAGTAACTAGCGGGGGGACCATCATCACAGATACGCAGTATTTT | TRBD2 | TRBJ2-3 | TRBV10-2
CAKLKTGIETQYF | TGTGCCAAACTAAAGACAGGGATCGAGACCCAGTACTTC | TRBD1 | TRBJ2-5 | TRBV7-9
CASQAAGGREETQYF | TGTGCCAGCCAGGCGGCGGGGGGGCGAGAAGAGACCCAGTACTTC | TRBD2 | TRBJ2-5 | TRBV6-5